These 17 T cell receptor beta chains share one sample of origin, sequenced in a study of human T cells and chemical hapten exposure. TCRdb used MiXCR to reprocess the RACE reads, holding one entry per CDR3 protein. The profile shows 75,000 to 95,000 distinct CDR3 sequences, about 10% of them singletons. Time point reported: patch test 1, 2 weeks after DPC sensitization. The treatment is: therapeutic diphenylcyclopropenone sensitization with weekly scalp DPC. Sequencing was performed on whole blood, taken in connection with sensitization to the hapten diphenylcyclopropenone (DPC). Every receptor here comes from a woman aged 55-69 years with alopecia areata. Some clones in this sample may be carry-over from other donors' samples.

The rearrangement links TRBV20-1 to TRBJ2-7; 7 bases line up with TRBD1. The CDR3 runs 16 residues. From germline, CDR1 is DFQATT and CDR2 SNEGSKA (reference sequence). With V trimmed by 4 bases and J by 5 bases, 17 bases remained unmatched. The CDR3 DNA reads TGCAGTGCTATAAGCTTCCGGACAGGAACAGGTGACGAGCAGTACTTC. Protein product: CSAISFRTGTGDEQYF.

The chain is built from TRBV6-2 or TRBV6-3 and TRBJ1-4; possibly TRBD1 for D (6 bases). V shed 6 bases and J shed 8 bases, with 25 bases lying between them. The CDR3 contains 17 residues. From germline, CDR1 is MNHEY and CDR2 SVGEGT. In DNA form, the CDR3 reads TGTGCCAGCAGCAGGGGAACCGGACCTGGACAGACGGAAAAACTGTTTTTT. This sequence encodes CASSRGTGPGQTEKLFF.

This clonotype was counted many times. The V and J genes are TRBV12-3 or TRBV12-4 and TRBJ2-1; 7 nucleotides line up with TRBD1. The junction had 6 bases not matched to a gene; V was cut back by 6 bases and J by 4 bases. This CDR3 is 14 amino acids long. CDR3 DNA sequence: TGTGCCAGCAGCACAGGGACAGAGTACAATGAGCAGTTCTTC. This sequence encodes CASSTGTEYNEQFF.

This clonotype was seen ten or more times. The V call is TRBV6-1, the J call TRBJ2-3; D is uncertain. The length of the CDR3 is 10 residues. In germline, CDR1 is MNHNS, CDR2 SASEGT. V was shortened by 7 bases and J by 3 bases, with 2 bases between the two germline ends. CDR3 in amino acids: CASNTDTQYF. Written as DNA, the CDR3 is TGTGCCAGCAATACAGATACGCAGTATTTT.

In its sample, this clonotype was seen a few times. The rearrangement joins TRBV12-3 or TRBV12-4 to TRBJ2-4; possible D gene TRBD2, 5 bases. The V end was cut by 6 bases, the J end by 7 bases, with 19 bases between. The CDR3 is 15 residues long. The CDR3 sequence is CASSLGTGSINIQYF. The CDR3 DNA reads TGTGCCAGCAGCCTCGGCACGGGGTCGATCAACATTCAGTACTTC.

The chain links TRBV2 to TRBJ2-7; 10 bases match TRBD2. Germline V lookup: CDR1 SNHLY, CDR2 FYNNEI. Trimming cost V 5 bases and J 5 bases; bases outside gene matches: 3. The CDR3 runs 13 residues. CDR3 amino acids: CASSPGLAHEQYF. The CDR3 region has the DNA TGTGCCAGCAGTCCGGGACTAGCGCACGAGCAGTACTTC.

This clonotype came up many times. This chain links TRBV7-8 with TRBJ1-4, with no clear D. The CDR3 has 16 residues. Looked up from germline, CDR1 is SGHVS and CDR2 is FQNEAQ. V lost 7 bases, J lost 8 bases, and 23 bases lay in between. In DNA, the CDR3 is TGTGCCAGCATCCCTAGGGAATGGAATCGAGGAGAAAAACTGTTTTTT. Translation: CASIPREWNRGEKLFF.

This chain links TRBV3-1 with TRBJ1-5, with D uncertain. The length of the CDR3 is 13 residues. Germline V gene sequence: CDR1 LGHDT, CDR2 YNNKEL (reference sequence). V gave up 4 bases and J gave up 4 bases, with 8 bases separating them. Here the CDR3 DNA reads TGTGCCAGCAGCCCGAACGGAAATCAGCCCCAGCATTTT. It yields the protein CASSPNGNQPQHF. Full variable domain (missing parts from reference TRBV3-1 and TRBJ1-5): DTAVSQTPKYLVTQMGNDKSIKCEQNLGHDTMYWYKQDSKKFLKIMFSYNNKELIINETVPNRFSPKSPDKAHLNLHINSLELGDSAVYFCASSPNGNQPQHFGDGTRLSIL.

The chain has TRBV5-5 and TRBJ1-6; D not resolved. With 0 bases removed from V and 8 bases from J, the gap between germline ends came to 18 bases. CDR3 size: 17 residues. Germline CDR1 SGHKS, CDR2 YYEKEE (reference sequence). The CDR3 nucleotides are TGTGCCAGCAGCTTGGCGGCGGAGGCTTTATCGCATTCACCCCTCCACTTT. Translation: CASSLAAEALSHSPLHF.

This clonotype has at least ten counts. Because the CDR3 is missing its conserved closing phenylalanine or tryptophan, this is likely a read error. It is unclear where the CDR3 begins or ends on the DNA, so no DNA is shown, and the CDR3 is as TCRdb lists it. This chain's CDR3 is CASSPSRDRGPKRI. The chain links TRBV18 to TRBJ1-2; TRBD1 is taken as the D call from the table, unchecked against the DNA. Germline V gives CDR1 KGHSH, CDR2 LQKENI. The CDR3 spans 14 amino acids, including both terminal residues.

This clonotype was recorded once. The rearrangement links TRBV11-2 to TRBJ2-7; no clear D. V dropped 7 bases and J dropped 4 bases, with 8 bases sitting between them. The CDR3 sequence is 11 residues long. Germline CDR1 is SGHAT and CDR2 is FQNNGV. The CDR3 spells CASTEQYEQYF. CDR3 in DNA: TGTGCCAGCACCGAACAGTACGAGCAGTACTTC.

With regard to this clonotype: A much larger clone is a single base away; this may be a read error. The J gene is TRBJ1-1, the V gene TRBV7-9, with D possibly TRBD1 on 6 matching bases. V gave up 8 bases and J gave up 6 bases, with 19 bases separating them. The germline V gene has CDR1 SEHNR and CDR2 FQNEAQ (reference sequence). The CDR3 length is 14 residues. The CDR3 is CASCQMGQSAEAFF. In DNA form, the CDR3 reads TGTGCCAGCTGCCAGATGGGACAATCGGCTGAAGCTTTCTTT.

This clonotype was seen at least ten times. The chain is built from TRBV2 and TRBJ2-7, with no clear D. The CDR3 runs to 14 residues. V was shortened by 1 base and J by 3 bases, with 10 bases between the two germline ends. Germline loops: CDR1 SNHLY, CDR2 FYNNEI. CDR3 sequence: CASSEGSLLYEQYF. The CDR3 nucleotides read TGTGCCAGCAGTGAAGGGTCCCTGCTCTACGAGCAGTACTTC.

In its sample, this clonotype was seen many times. The CDR3 here is CSVRPGRRSEQYF. DNA for the CDR3: TGCAGCGTACGCCCGGGACGGCGTTCCGAGCAGTACTTC. This chain uses TRBV29-1 with TRBJ2-7; perhaps D is TRBD1 or TRBD2 (5 bases each). CDR3 length: 13 residues. The germline V and J ends were trimmed by 6 bases and 6 bases, with 18 bases remaining between them. Germline V lookup: CDR1 SQVTM, CDR2 ANQGSEA.

This clonotype was detected only a few times. The rearrangement uses TRBV4-1 and TRBJ1-6; no reliable D call. The germline gives CDR1 MGHRA, CDR2 YSYEKL. This CDR3 spans 16 amino acids. CDR3 in amino acids: CASQAGGGRARTPLHF. The CDR3 nucleotides are TGCGCTAGCCAGGCAGGAGGAGGAAGGGCCCGAACACCCCTCCACTTT.

This clonotype was counted ten times or more. The CDR3: CASSLRQENTEAFF. In DNA form, the CDR3 reads TGTGCCAGCAGTTTGCGGCAGGAGAACACTGAAGCTTTCTTT. The rearrangement links TRBV12-3 or TRBV12-4 to TRBJ1-1; D gene ambiguous. The CDR3 sequence is 14 residues long. Between the trimmed V and J ends, which lost 3 bases and 1 base, there was a span of 9 bases.

Many counts were recorded for this clonotype. V and J are TRBV11-2 and TRBJ2-3, with no clear D. Trimming stripped 4 bases from V and 9 bases from J, with 14 bases between. This CDR3 spans 13 amino acids. CDR1 and CDR2 from the germline V gene are SGHAT and FQNNGV. CDR3 region: CASSSSGEATQYF. The DNA for the CDR3 is TGTGCCAGCAGCTCCTCCGGCGAAGCCACGCAGTATTTT.